The sequence of this TCR beta chain was determined in a study of blood T cell repertoires in COVID-19. This clone was seen more than once but under ten times. Per the original data handling: Reference gene primer amplification gave estimated nucleated cell counts. This table comes from immunoSEQ multiplex PCR, and its TCRdb copy is limited to in-frame clones, with some not included. D and trimming come from the DNA, and the V and J calls and clone size come from that table. Of about 250,000 clones listed, more than 75% are singletons. The CDR3 extends over 17 amino acids. Germline-derived CDR1 and CDR2 are SGDLS and YYNGEE. V dropped 0 bases and J dropped 4; count of bases not matched to a gene: 5.

The sequence derives from a man aged 35 to 55 who had recovered from COVID-19. The sequenced sample was PBMCs or T cells enriched from blood (not recorded which). V usage is TRBV9 and J usage is TRBJ2-2; 11 bases are a match to TRBD2. CDR3 sequence: CASSVGVGLAGTGELFF. CDR3 coding DNA: TGTGCCAGCAGCGTAGGGGTTGGACTAGCGGGCACCGGGGAGCTGTTTTTT. The entire variable domain, with the rest obtained from reference TRBV9 and TRBJ2-2, is as follows: DSGVTQTPKHLITATGQRVTLRCSPRSGDLSVYWYQQSLDQGLQFLIQYYNGEERAKGNILERFSAQQFPDLHSELNLSSLELGDSALYFCASSVGVGLAGTGELFFGEGSRLTVL.